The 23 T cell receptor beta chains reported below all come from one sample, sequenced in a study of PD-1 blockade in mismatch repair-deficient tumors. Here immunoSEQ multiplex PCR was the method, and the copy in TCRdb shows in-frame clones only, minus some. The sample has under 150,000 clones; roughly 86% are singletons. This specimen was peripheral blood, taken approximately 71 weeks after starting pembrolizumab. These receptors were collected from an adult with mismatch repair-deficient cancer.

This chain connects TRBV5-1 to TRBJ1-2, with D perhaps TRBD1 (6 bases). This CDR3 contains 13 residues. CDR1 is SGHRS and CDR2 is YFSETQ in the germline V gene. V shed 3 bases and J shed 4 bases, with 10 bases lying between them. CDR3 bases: TGCGCCAGCAGCTCCAGGGGAGGCTATGGCTACACCTTC. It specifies CASSSRGGYGYTF.

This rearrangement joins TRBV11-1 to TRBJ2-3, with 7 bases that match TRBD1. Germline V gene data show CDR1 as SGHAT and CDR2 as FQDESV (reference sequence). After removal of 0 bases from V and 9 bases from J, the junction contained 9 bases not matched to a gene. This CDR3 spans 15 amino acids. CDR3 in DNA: TGTGCCAGCAGCTTAGCCTCCGGGACCAGGGGGACGCAGTATTTT. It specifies CASSLASGTRGTQYF.

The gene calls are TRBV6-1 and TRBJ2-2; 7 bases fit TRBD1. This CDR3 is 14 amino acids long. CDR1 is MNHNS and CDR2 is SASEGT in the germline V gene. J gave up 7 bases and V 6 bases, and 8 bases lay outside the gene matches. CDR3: CASRPYRGVGELFF. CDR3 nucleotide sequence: TGTGCCAGCAGGCCATACAGGGGAGTCGGGGAGCTGTTTTTT.

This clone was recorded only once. The CDR3 loop is CASSTIAEGVEAFF. CDR3 bases: TGTGCCAGCAGTACCATCGCCGAAGGAGTTGAAGCTTTCTTT. The chain has TRBV27 and TRBJ1-1; D unresolved. The germline V and J ends were trimmed by 5 bases and 7 bases, with 17 bases remaining between them. This CDR3 is built from 14 residues. CDR1 MNHEY and CDR2 SMNVEV come from the germline V gene (reference sequence).

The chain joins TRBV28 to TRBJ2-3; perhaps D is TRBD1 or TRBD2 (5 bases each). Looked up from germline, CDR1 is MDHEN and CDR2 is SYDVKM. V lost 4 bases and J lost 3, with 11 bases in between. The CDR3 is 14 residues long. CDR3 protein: CASSWGKGTDTQYF. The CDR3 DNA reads TGTGCCAGCAGTTGGGGGAAGGGGACAGATACGCAGTATTTT. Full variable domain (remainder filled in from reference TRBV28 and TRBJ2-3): DVKVTQSSRYLVKRTGEKVFLECVQDMDHENMFWYRQDPGLGLRLIYFSYDVKMKEKGDIPEGYSVSREKKERFSLILESASTNQTSMYLCASSWGKGTDTQYFGPGTRLTVL.

The CDR3: CASSDLGGYGYTF. CDR3 nucleotide sequence: TGTGCCAGCAGTGACCTGGGGGGTTACGGCTACACCTTC. V usage is TRBV6-1 and J usage is TRBJ1-2, with D tentatively TRBD1 (5 bases). Germline loops: CDR1 MNHNS, CDR2 SASEGT. The CDR3 runs to 13 residues. The V end lost 3 bases, the J end lost 8 bases, and 13 bases lay between the germline ends.

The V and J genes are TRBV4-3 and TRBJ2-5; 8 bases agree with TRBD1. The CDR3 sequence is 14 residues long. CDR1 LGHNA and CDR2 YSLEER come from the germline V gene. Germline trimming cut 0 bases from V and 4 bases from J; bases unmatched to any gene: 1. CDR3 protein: CASSQDDRGETQYF. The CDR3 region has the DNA TGCGCCAGCAGCCAAGACGACAGGGGAGAGACCCAGTACTTC.

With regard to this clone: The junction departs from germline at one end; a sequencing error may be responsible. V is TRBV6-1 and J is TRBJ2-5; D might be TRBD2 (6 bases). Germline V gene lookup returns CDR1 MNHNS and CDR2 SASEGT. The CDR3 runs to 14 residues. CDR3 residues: CASGGTGAQETQYF. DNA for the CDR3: TGTGCCAGCGGGGGGACTGGGGCCCAAGAAACCCAGTACTTC.

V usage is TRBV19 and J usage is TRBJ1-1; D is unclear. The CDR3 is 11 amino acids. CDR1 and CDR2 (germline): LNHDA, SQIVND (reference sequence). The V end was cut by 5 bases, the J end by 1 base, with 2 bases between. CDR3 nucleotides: TGTGCCAGTAGTGAGAACACTGAAGCTTTCTTT. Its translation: CASSENTEAFF.

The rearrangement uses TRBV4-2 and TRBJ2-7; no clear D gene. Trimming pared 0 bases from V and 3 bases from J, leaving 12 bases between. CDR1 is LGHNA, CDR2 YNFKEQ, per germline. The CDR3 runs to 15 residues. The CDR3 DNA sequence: TGTGCCAGCAGCCAAGATAAACGGGTCGTCTACGAGCAGTACTTC. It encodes CASSQDKRVVYEQYF.

The chain's CDR3 is CASSASGTGGNEQFF. The CDR3 nucleotides read TGTGCCAGCAGTGCTAGCGGGACAGGGGGAAATGAGCAGTTCTTC. V gene TRBV6-4 combines with J gene TRBJ2-1, with 11 nucleotides matching TRBD1. The V gene end was trimmed by 4 bases and the J gene end by 7 bases; junction bases not matched to a gene: 6. Germline V gene lookup returns CDR1 MRHNA and CDR2 SNTAGT. The CDR3 contains 15 residues.

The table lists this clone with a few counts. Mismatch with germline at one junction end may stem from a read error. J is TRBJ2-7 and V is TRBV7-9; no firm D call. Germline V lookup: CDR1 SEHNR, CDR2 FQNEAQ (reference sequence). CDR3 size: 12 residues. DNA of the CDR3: TGTGCCAGCAGTTTAGGGTACTACGAGCAGTACTTC. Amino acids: CASSLGYYEQYF.

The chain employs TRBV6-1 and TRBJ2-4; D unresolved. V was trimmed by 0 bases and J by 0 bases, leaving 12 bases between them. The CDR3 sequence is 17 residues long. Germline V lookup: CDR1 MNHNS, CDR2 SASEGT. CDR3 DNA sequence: TGTGCCAGCAGTGAAGCGCGGAACAGAGTAGCCAAAAACATTCAGTACTTC. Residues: CASSEARNRVAKNIQYF.

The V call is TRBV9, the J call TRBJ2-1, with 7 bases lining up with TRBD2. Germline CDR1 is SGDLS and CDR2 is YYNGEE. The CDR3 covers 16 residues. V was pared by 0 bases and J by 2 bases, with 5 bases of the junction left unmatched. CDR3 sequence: CASSVGASGTYNEQFF. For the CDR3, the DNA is TGTGCCAGCAGCGTAGGGGCTAGCGGCACCTACAATGAGCAGTTCTTC.

The CDR3 nucleotides are TGTGCCAGCAGTCCCAACGTATACAATGAGCAGTTCTTC. The encoded protein is CASSPNVYNEQFF. J is TRBJ2-1 and V is TRBV6-6, with D unclear. This CDR3 region has 13 residues. Germline CDR1 reads MNHNY; CDR2 reads SVGAGI (reference sequence). The ends were cut back, 5 bases at V and 4 bases at J, with 9 bases in the middle.

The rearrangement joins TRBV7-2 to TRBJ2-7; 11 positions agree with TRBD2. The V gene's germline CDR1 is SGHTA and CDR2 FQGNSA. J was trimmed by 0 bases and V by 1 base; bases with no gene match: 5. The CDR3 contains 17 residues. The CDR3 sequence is CASSLVGTSGSSYEQYF. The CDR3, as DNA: TGTGCCAGCAGCTTAGTTGGGACTAGCGGAAGCTCCTACGAGCAGTACTTC.

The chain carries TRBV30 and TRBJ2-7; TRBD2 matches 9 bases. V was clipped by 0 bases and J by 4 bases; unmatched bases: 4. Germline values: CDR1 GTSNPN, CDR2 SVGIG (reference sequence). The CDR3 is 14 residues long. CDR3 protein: CAWSVGTSSYEQYF. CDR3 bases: TGTGCCTGGAGTGTCGGGACTAGCAGTTACGAGCAGTACTTC.

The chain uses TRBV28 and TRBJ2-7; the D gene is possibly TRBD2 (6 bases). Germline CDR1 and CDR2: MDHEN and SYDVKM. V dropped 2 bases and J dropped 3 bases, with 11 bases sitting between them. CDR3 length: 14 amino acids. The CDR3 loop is CASSLQGLGYEQYF. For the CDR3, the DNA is TGTGCCAGCAGTTTACAGGGACTGGGCTACGAGCAGTACTTC.

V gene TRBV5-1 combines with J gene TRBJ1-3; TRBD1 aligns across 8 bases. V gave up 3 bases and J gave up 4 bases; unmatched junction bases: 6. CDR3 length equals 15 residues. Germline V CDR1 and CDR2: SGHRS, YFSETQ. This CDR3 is CASSYGQGVGNTIYF. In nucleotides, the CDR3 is TGCGCCAGCAGCTATGGACAGGGAGTCGGAAACACCATATATTTT.

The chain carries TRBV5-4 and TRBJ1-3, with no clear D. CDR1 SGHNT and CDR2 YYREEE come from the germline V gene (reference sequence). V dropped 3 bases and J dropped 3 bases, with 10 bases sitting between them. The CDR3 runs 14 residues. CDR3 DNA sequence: TGTGCCAGCAGCTCCCCGGATGTTGGAAACACCATATATTTT. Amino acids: CASSSPDVGNTIYF.

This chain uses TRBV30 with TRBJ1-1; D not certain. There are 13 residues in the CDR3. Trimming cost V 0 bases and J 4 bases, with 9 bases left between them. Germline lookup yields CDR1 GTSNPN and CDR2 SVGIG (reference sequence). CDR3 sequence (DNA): TGTGCCTGGAGTGTTAGTGTAGTCACTGAAGCTTTCTTT. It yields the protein CAWSVSVVTEAFF.

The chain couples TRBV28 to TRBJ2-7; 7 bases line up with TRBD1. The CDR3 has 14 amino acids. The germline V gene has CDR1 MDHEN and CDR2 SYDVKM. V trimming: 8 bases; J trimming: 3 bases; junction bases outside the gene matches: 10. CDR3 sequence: CASSRTGRDYEQYF. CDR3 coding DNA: TGTGCCAGCTCGAGGACAGGTCGAGACTACGAGCAGTACTTC. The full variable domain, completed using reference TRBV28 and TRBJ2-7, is DVKVTQSSRYLVKRTGEKVFLECVQDMDHENMFWYRQDPGLGLRLIYFSYDVKMKEKGDIPEGYSVSREKKERFSLILESASTNQTSMYLCASSRTGRDYEQYFGPGTRLTVT.

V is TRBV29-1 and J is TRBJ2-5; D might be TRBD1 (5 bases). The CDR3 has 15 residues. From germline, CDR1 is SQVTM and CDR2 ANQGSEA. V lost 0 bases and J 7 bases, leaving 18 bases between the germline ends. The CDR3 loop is CSVEDLQGPGWTQYF. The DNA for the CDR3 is TGCAGCGTTGAAGATCTGCAGGGTCCAGGTTGGACCCAGTACTTC.